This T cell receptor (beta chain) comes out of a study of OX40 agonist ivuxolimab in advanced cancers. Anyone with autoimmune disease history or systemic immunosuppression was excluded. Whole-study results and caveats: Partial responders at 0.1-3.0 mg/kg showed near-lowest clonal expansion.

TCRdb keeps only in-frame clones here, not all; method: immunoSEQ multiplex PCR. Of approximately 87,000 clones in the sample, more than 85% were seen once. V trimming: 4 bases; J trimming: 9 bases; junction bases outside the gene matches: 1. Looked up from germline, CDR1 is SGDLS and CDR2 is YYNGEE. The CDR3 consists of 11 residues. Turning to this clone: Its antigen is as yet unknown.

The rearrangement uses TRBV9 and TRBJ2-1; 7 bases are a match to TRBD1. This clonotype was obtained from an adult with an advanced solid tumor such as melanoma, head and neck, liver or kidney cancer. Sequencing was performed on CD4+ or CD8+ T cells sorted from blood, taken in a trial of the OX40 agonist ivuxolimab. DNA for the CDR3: TGTGCCAGCAGCCCAGGGGGTGAGCAGTTCTTC. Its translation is CASSPGGEQFF.